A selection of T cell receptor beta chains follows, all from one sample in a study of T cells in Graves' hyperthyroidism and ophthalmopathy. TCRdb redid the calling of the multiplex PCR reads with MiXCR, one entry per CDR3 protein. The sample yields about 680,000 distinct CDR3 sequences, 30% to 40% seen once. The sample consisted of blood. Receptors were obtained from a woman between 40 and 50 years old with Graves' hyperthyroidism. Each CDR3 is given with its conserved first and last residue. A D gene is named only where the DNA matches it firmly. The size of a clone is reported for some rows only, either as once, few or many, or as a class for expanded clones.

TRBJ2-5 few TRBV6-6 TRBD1 CASSEARRQGLQETQYF TGTGCCAGCAGTGAAGCTCGACGACAGGGGTTGCAGGAGACCCAGTACTTC
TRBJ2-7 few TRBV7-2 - CASSQDETSSYEQYF TGCGCCAGCAGCCAAGACGAGACGAGCTCCTACGAGCAGTACTTC
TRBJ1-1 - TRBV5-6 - CASSLGGPGFQNTEAFF TGTGCCAGCAGTTTAGGGGGGCCCGGGTTCCAGAACACTGAAGCTTTCTTT
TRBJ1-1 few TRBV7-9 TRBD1 CASSIGQGSRFAEAFF TGTGCCAGCAGCATAGGACAGGGCTCGAGGTTTGCTGAAGCTTTCTTT
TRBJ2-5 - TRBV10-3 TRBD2 CAISFGGRAVQTQYF TGTGCCATCAGTTTTGGCGGGAGGGCCGTACAGACCCAGTACTTC
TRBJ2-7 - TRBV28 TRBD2 CASESGDSYEQYF TGTGCCAGCGAGAGCGGGGACTCCTACGAGCAGTACTTC
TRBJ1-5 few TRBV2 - CASRSRVGSNQPQHF TGTGCCAGCAGATCCAGGGTAGGGAGCAATCAGCCCCAGCATTTT
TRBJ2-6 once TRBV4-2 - CASSQDPTTGANVLTF TGTGCCAGTAGCCAAGATCCCACGACCGGGGCCAACGTCCTGACTTTC
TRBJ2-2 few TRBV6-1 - CASSEQGTPNTGELFF TGTGCCAGCAGTGAGCAGGGGACACCGAACACCGGGGAGCTGTTTTTT
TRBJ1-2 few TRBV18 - CASSPDKIYGYTF TGTGCCAGCTCACCAGACAAGATCTATGGCTACACCTTC
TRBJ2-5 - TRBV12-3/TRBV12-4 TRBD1 CASSPRDRDQETQYF TGTGCCAGCAGCCCCCGGGACAGGGACCAAGAGACCCAGTACTTC
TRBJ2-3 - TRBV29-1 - CSVGDTDTQYF TGCAGCGTGGGAGATACAGATACGCAGTATTTT
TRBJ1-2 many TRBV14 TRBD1 CASSRTGVNYGYTF TGTGCCAGCTCACGGACAGGGGTCAACTATGGCTACACCTTC
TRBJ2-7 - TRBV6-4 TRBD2 CASSYLQTSGIYEQYF TGTGCCAGCAGTTACCTTCAGACTAGCGGGATCTACGAGCAGTACTTC
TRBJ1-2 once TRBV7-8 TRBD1 CASSFMTGDGYTF TGTGCCAGCAGTTTTATGACAGGGGATGGCTACACCTTC